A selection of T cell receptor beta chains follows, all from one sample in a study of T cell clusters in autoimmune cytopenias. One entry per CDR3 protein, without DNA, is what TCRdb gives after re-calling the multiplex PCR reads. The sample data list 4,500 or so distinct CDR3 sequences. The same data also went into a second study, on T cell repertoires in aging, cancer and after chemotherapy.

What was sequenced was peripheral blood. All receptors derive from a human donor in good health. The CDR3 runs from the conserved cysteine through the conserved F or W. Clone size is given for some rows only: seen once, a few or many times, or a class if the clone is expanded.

CSVEGQGSSYEQYF	14	TRBV29-1	TRBJ2-7	medium-sized
CAWSVGDRYSPLHF	14	TRBV30	TRBJ1-6	medium-sized
CASSLVGTSADGYTF	15	TRBV7-9	TRBJ1-2	.
CAIRQTVLTNYGYTF	15	TRBV10-3	TRBJ1-2	medium-sized
CASFSGGGQNYGYTF	15	TRBV6-1	TRBJ1-2	medium-sized
CASTRGPSGANVLTF	15	TRBV7-2	TRBJ2-6	.
CASSLGGRSRETQYF	15	TRBV5-6	TRBJ2-5	.
CASSPRPQAAGNTIYF	16	TRBV19	TRBJ1-3	medium-sized
CASSYPPGQGGEKLFF	16	TRBV6-5	TRBJ1-4	medium-sized
CASSLRTGGETQYF	14	TRBV7-6	TRBJ2-5	medium-sized
CARSQNTKTGRNEKLFF	17	TRBV5-3	TRBJ1-4	medium-sized
CASTEQAEGHYEQYF	15	TRBV6-1	TRBJ2-7	medium-sized
CASSVGQSYTDTQYF	15	TRBV6-4	TRBJ2-3	medium-sized
CASSLGGQVYEQYF	14	TRBV12-3/TRBV12-4	TRBJ2-7	.
CASSSAHREANEKLFF	16	TRBV19	TRBJ1-4	medium-sized
CASSLEGWNEKLFF	14	TRBV12-3/TRBV12-4	TRBJ1-4	medium-sized
CASSDEAGPGNTIYF	15	TRBV6-4	TRBJ1-3	medium-sized
CASSFRDWGTEAFF	14	TRBV12-3/TRBV12-4	TRBJ1-1	medium-sized
CASSLWTGNTGELFF	15	TRBV19	TRBJ2-2	medium-sized
CASSLRASGGQETQYF	16	TRBV12-3/TRBV12-4	TRBJ2-5	.
CASSLVGGSLHF	12	TRBV27	TRBJ1-6	medium-sized
CASSLRGTEAFF	12	TRBV5-1	TRBJ1-1	.
CASSPTSEGHGYTF	14	TRBV6-2/TRBV6-3	TRBJ1-2	medium-sized
CAWSRTSGTDTQYF	14	TRBV30	TRBJ2-3	medium-sized
CASSGLAAYNEQFF	14	TRBV19	TRBJ2-1	medium-sized
CASSLLLAGEQDTQYF	16	TRBV4-2	TRBJ2-3	.
CASSRGVGGYTF	12	TRBV12-3/TRBV12-4	TRBJ1-2	medium-sized
CASSPGTSTGELFF	14	TRBV27	TRBJ2-2	medium-sized
CASSLDGESYGYTF	14	TRBV11-3	TRBJ1-2	.
CASSRDRVIDEQFF	14	TRBV19	TRBJ2-1	medium-sized
CAWSVWGSGELFF	13	TRBV30	TRBJ2-2	.
CASTPPGLAGEDEQFF	16	TRBV19	TRBJ2-1	medium-sized
CSVTGATNEKLFF	13	TRBV20-1	TRBJ1-4	medium-sized
CASSWDRGGTEAFF	14	TRBV6-5	TRBJ1-1	medium-sized
CASRGRNTGELFF	13	TRBV4-3	TRBJ2-2	.
CASSTTSGTTISSYNEQFF	19	TRBV6-5	TRBJ2-1	medium-sized
CATSEGQGPEAFF	13	TRBV24-1	TRBJ1-1	medium-sized
CSVLSLRDGEVYEQYF	16	TRBV29-1	TRBJ2-7	medium-sized
CASSLRQGGTEAFF	14	TRBV5-4	TRBJ1-1	medium-sized
CASSWRPQETQYF	13	TRBV6-5	TRBJ2-5	medium-sized
CASSRDRAYEQYF	13	TRBV7-2	TRBJ2-7	.
CASSWTPSTNEKLFF	15	TRBV6-6	TRBJ1-4	.
CASSAGQVLIPDTQYF	16	TRBV5-4	TRBJ2-3	medium-sized
CATLGGTGALYGTDTQYF	18	TRBV15	TRBJ2-3	medium-sized
CASSGQLSSGNTIYF	15	TRBV6-1	TRBJ1-3	medium-sized
CASSPGEGFYGYTF	14	TRBV6-5	TRBJ1-2	medium-sized
CAWTKKALSYEQYF	14	TRBV30	TRBJ2-7	.
CSARDTSGTAGAQYF	15	TRBV20-1	TRBJ2-5	medium-sized
CASSSLAGRYNEQFF	15	TRBV18	TRBJ2-1	medium-sized
CASSYSMAGSGYEQYF	16	TRBV6-5	TRBJ2-7	medium-sized
CASSLWTSGIYEQFF	15	TRBV27	TRBJ2-1	medium-sized
CASSRDRSGNTIYF	14	TRBV5-5	TRBJ1-3	.
CASSWAGFGMRGGDTQYF	18	TRBV27	TRBJ2-3	medium-sized